The 15 T cell receptor beta chains given below trace back to one sample, sequenced in a study of T cells in Graves' hyperthyroidism and ophthalmopathy. Amplified TCR beta CDR3 regions derived from RNA transcripts. First-round RT-PCR of the TCR CDR3 relied on the HTBI primer set. TCRdb processed the multiplex PCR reads anew with MiXCR; each CDR3 protein has one entry. The sample shows hundreds of thousands of distinct CDR3 sequences, approximately 18% of them seen only once. The sequencing input was blood. The receptors shown here come from a man aged 50-60 years with Graves' ophthalmopathy.

This clonotype was seen more than once but under ten times. The chain has TRBV9 and TRBJ2-1; 12 bases agree with TRBD2. Germline trimming cut 0 bases from V and 8 bases from J; bases unmatched to any gene: 6. This CDR3 is 16 amino acids long. CDR1 and CDR2 (germline): SGDLS, YYNGEE. The CDR3 DNA is TGTGCCAGCAGCGTAGTTGGGACTAGCGGGTCCCATGAGCAGTTCTTC. This codes for CASSVVGTSGSHEQFF.

The chain combines TRBV20-1 with TRBJ2-5; TRBD1 is a possible D gene (5 bases). The germline CDR1 and CDR2 sequences are DFQATT and SNEGSKA (reference sequence). The V end lost 3 bases, the J end lost 5 bases, and 7 bases lay between the germline ends. This CDR3 contains 11 residues. CDR3 region: CSASQGETQYF. The CDR3 nucleotides are TGCAGTGCTAGTCAGGGCGAGACCCAGTACTTC.

This clonotype appeared many times. J is TRBJ1-5 and V is TRBV6-1; TRBD1 is a possible D gene (6 bases). The CDR3 covers 16 residues. V was shortened by 6 bases and J by 7 bases, with 22 bases between the two germline ends. Germline CDR1 MNHNS, CDR2 SASEGT. CDR3 nucleotide sequence: TGTGCCAGCAGACCCACAGGGAAGGTCGGATCACAGCCCCAGCATTTT. Protein product: CASRPTGKVGSQPQHF.

At least ten counts were recorded for this clonotype. The J gene is TRBJ1-2, the V gene TRBV5-1, with unresolved D. CDR1 SGHRS and CDR2 YFSETQ come from the germline V gene. CDR3 length: 15 residues. Trimming removed 3 bases at V and 0 bases at J, with 12 bases between. The DNA for the CDR3 is TGCGCCAGCAGCTACGGCGGCGGAGCTAACTATGGCTACACCTTC. Amino acid sequence: CASSYGGGANYGYTF.

This clonotype was observed a few times. The chain employs TRBV5-6 and TRBJ1-2, with 9 bases that match TRBD1. The V gene's germline CDR1 is SGHDT and CDR2 YYEEEE. The CDR3 consists of 15 residues. Trimming at V came to 4 bases and at J to 4 bases, leaving 8 bases not matched to a gene. CDR3 nucleotides: TGTGCCAGCAGCATTGCCACAGGGGGCAGCTATGGCTACACCTTC. It encodes CASSIATGGSYGYTF.

This clonotype was counted many times. The J gene is TRBJ2-2, the V gene TRBV3-1; the D gene is possibly TRBD2 (5 bases). V lost 6 bases to trimming and J lost 6 bases, with 14 bases between them. Looked up from germline, CDR1 is LGHDT and CDR2 is YNNKEL (reference sequence). The CDR3 covers 14 residues. The CDR3 reads CASRPSGVPGELFF. The CDR3 DNA is TGTGCCAGCAGGCCCAGCGGAGTTCCCGGGGAGCTGTTTTTT.

In this sample, this clonotype turned up many times. V and J are TRBV20-1 and TRBJ2-1, with D hard to call. V lost 5 bases to trimming and J lost 0 bases, with 14 bases between them. The germline V gene encodes CDR1 DFQATT and CDR2 SNEGSKA (reference sequence). This CDR3 contains 15 residues. The CDR3 DNA follows: TGCAGTGCTCGACGCCAAGCTCGCTCCTACAATGAGCAGTTCTTC. Translating it yields CSARRQARSYNEQFF.

This clonotype was counted ten times or more. J is TRBJ2-1 and V is TRBV7-2; D is unresolved. CDR1 and CDR2 from the germline V gene are SGHTA and FQGNSA. The V gene lost 1 base and the J gene lost 8 bases, with 9 bases spanning the gap. The length of the CDR3 is 13 residues. Written as DNA, the CDR3 is TGTGCCAGCAGCTTAGATCTCCCCCATGAGCAGTTCTTC. It codes for CASSLDLPHEQFF.

Here the CDR3 reads CASSDPTLALTGELFF. CDR3 coding DNA: TGTGCCAGCAGTGACCCTACCCTAGCCCTCACCGGGGAGCTGTTTTTT. This chain uses TRBV25-1 with TRBJ2-2, with a weak D call TRBD2 (5 bases). The CDR3 has 16 amino acids. From germline, CDR1 is MGHDK and CDR2 SYGVNS. The V and J ends lost 3 bases and 4 bases respectively, with 15 bases between them.

The rearrangement uses TRBV5-4 and TRBJ2-3, with TRBD1 matching over 7 bases. Germline V lookup: CDR1 SGHNT, CDR2 YYREEE (reference sequence). J was trimmed by 1 base and V by 1 base; bases with no gene match: 3. The CDR3 totals 15 residues. The CDR3 spells CASSLKGTGTDTQYF. The CDR3 region has the DNA TGTGCCAGCAGCTTGAAGGGGACAGGCACAGATACGCAGTATTTT.

The chain is built from TRBV7-9 and TRBJ1-1; TRBD1 might be the D (6 bases). The CDR3 length is 13 residues. V lost 0 bases, J lost 8 bases, and 10 bases lay in between. Germline V gene lookup returns CDR1 SEHNR and CDR2 FQNEAQ (reference sequence). The CDR3 reads CASSLADSSEAFF. The CDR3 DNA reads TGTGCCAGCAGCTTAGCGGACAGCTCCGAAGCTTTCTTT.

The gene calls are TRBV6-1 and TRBJ2-3, with D maybe TRBD1 (6 bases). This CDR3 is built from 15 residues. V was pared by 9 bases and J by 0 bases, with 16 bases between. CDR1 and CDR2 (germline): MNHNS, SASEGT. CDR3 region: CASRTSGVSTDTQYF. The CDR3 region has the DNA TGTGCCAGTCGGACGTCAGGGGTAAGCACAGATACGCAGTATTTT.

This clonotype appeared a few times. The chain carries TRBV4-1 and TRBJ2-5; D call uncertain. Trimming pared 2 bases from V and 5 bases from J, leaving 12 bases between. The CDR3 has 14 amino acids. The germline V gene has CDR1 MGHRA and CDR2 YSYEKL. CDR3: CASSQPRDVETQYF. The CDR3 region has the DNA TGCGCCAGCAGCCAACCCCGAGACGTCGAGACCCAGTACTTC.

This clonotype occurred a few times. The gene calls are TRBV28 and TRBJ1-5; 8 nucleotides agree with TRBD1. The CDR3 loop spans 14 amino acids. J lost 5 bases, V lost 5 bases, and 5 bases had no gene match. In germline, CDR1 is MDHEN, CDR2 SYDVKM. The CDR3 reads CASSHRGGDQPQHF. CDR3 DNA sequence: TGTGCCAGCAGTCACAGGGGGGGAGATCAGCCCCAGCATTTT. Drawing the rest from reference TRBV28 and TRBJ1-5, the complete variable domain is DVKVTQSSRYLVKRTGEKVFLECVQDMDHENMFWYRQDPGLGLRLIYFSYDVKMKEKGDIPEGYSVSREKKERFSLILESASTNQTSMYLCASSHRGGDQPQHFGDGTRLSIL.

The chain is built from TRBV7-2 and TRBJ2-4; 13 bases match TRBD2. The J segment lost 0 bases and the V segment lost 3 bases, leaving 5 bases of the junction unmatched. This CDR3 contains 18 residues. In germline, CDR1 is SGHTA, CDR2 FQGNSA. The CDR3 nucleotides read TGTGCCAGCAGCTTGGTACTAGCGGGAGGGCCAGCCAAAAACATTCAGTACTTC. This codes for CASSLVLAGGPAKNIQYF.